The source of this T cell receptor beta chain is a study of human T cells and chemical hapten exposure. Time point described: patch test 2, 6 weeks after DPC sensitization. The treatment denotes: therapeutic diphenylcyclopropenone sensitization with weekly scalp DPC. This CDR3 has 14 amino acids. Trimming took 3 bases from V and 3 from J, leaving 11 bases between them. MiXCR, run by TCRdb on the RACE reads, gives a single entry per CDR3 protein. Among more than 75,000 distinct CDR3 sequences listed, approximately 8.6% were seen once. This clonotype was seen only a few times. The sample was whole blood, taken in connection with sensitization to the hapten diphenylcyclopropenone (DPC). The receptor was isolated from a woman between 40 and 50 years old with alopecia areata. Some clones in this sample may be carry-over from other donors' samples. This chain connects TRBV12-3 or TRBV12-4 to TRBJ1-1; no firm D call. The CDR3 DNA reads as TGTGCCAGCAGTTTTCTGGAGGATTACACTGAAGCTTTCTTT. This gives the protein CASSFLEDYTEAFF.